These 3 T cell receptor beta chains came from one sample sequenced in a study of preoperative IRX-2 immunotherapy in early breast cancer. Stated treatment: preoperative locoregional IRX-2 cytokine immunotherapy. Sequenced by immunoSEQ multiplex PCR; TCRdb stores in-frame clones only, minus some. The sample lists around 13,000 clones; just over 90% were seen once. This specimen was collected from a patient treated with IRX-2 immunotherapy. These receptors came from a human donor with breast cancer.

This clone has just one count. The chain carries TRBV7-8 and TRBJ2-1, with 8 bases lining up with TRBD2. The CDR3 sequence is 14 residues long. The J segment lost 8 bases and the V segment lost 4 bases, leaving 7 bases of the junction unmatched. Germline V lookup: CDR1 SGHVS, CDR2 FQNEAQ. CDR3 DNA: TGTGCCAGCAGCTGGGTAGCGGGGTACGATGAGCAGTTCTTC. Protein: CASSWVAGYDEQFF.

This clone occurred a few times. V is TRBV9 and J is TRBJ2-5; TRBD2 agrees at 14 bases. The V segment lost 2 bases and the J segment 5 bases; nucleotides outside the gene matches: 8. The CDR3 length is 17 residues. Germline CDR1 SGDLS, CDR2 YYNGEE. CDR3: CASSVGGLAGGKETQYF. The CDR3 nucleotides read TGTGCCAGCAGCGTTGGCGGACTAGCGGGGGGAAAGGAGACCCAGTACTTC. Full variable domain (missing parts from reference TRBV9 and TRBJ2-5): DSGVTQTPKHLITATGQRVTLRCSPRSGDLSVYWYQQSLDQGLQFLIQYYNGEERAKGNILERFSAQQFPDLHSELNLSSLELGDSALYFCASSVGGLAGGKETQYFGPGTRLLVL.

The rearrangement links TRBV30 to TRBJ2-7; weak D call: TRBD1 (6 bases). The CDR3 totals 13 residues. V was cut by 5 bases and J by 2 bases, with 13 bases left in between. Germline CDR1 and CDR2: GTSNPN and SVGIG (reference sequence). This CDR3 is CAWARGMTYEQYF. The DNA for the CDR3 is TGTGCCTGGGCCAGGGGCATGACCTACGAGCAGTACTTC.